The sequence of this T cell receptor (beta chain) was determined in a study of T cells after posttransplantation cyclophosphamide. Whole-study results and caveats: TRB overlap between skin or GI tissue T cells and blood was limited.

Generated by immunoSEQ multiplex PCR, the TCRdb table keeps only in-frame clones and is missing some. Counted here are 31,000 or so clones, around nine tenths occurring once; the ten biggest clones make up roughly 0.26%. Germline V gives CDR1 SEHNR, CDR2 FQNEAQ (reference sequence). V was trimmed by 2 bases and J by 8 bases, leaving 12 bases between them. The CDR3 runs 14 residues. Cells defined as naive were viable CD3+CD4+ or CD3+CD8+ and CCR7+CD45RA+CD45RO-CD95-CD27+CD28+. This related bone marrow graft donor gave peripheral blood on the day of marrow donation. With respect to this clone: Its target is not known.

The sample was naive CD4+ T cells sorted from PBMCs. This clonotype was sampled from an older woman in good health, CMV-negative, and a related stem cell transplant donor. The V call is TRBV7-9, the J call TRBJ1-4; D gene unclear. CDR3 residues: CASSLSPSSEKLFF. Here the CDR3 DNA reads TGTGCCAGCAGCTTAAGTCCGTCGAGCGAAAAACTGTTTTTT.